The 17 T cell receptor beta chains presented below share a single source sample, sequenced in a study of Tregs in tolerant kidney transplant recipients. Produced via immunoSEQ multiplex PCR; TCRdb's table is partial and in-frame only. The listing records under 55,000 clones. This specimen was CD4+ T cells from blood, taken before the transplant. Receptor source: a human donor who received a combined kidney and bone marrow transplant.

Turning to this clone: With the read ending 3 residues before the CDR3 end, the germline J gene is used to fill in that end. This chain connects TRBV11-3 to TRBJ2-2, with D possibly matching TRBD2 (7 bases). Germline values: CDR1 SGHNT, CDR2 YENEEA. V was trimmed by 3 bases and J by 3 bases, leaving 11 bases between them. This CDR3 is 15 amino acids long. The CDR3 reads CASSLGGGDTGELFF. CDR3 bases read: TGTGCCAGCAGCTTGGGAGGGGGTGACACCGGGGAG.

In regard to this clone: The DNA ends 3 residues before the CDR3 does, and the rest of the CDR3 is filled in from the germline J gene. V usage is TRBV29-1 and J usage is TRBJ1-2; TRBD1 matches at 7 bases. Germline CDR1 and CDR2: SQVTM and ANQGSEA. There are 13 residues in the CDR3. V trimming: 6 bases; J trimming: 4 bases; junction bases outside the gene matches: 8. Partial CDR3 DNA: TGCAGCGTCGCACAGGGGAACAGCTATGGC. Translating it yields CSVAQGNSYG. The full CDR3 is CSVAQGNSYGYTF.

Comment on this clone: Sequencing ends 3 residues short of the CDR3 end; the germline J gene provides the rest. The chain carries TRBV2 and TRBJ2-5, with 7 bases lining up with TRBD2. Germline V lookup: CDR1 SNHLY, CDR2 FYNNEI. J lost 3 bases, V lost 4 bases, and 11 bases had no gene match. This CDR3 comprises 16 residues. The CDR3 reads CASSAPRLAVKETQYF. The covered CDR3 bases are TGTGCCAGCAGTGCGCCCCGGCTAGCGGTGAAAGAGACC. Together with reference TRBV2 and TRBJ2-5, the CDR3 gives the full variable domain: EPEVTQTPSHQVTQMGQEVILRCVPISNHLYFYWYRQILGQKVEFLVSFYNNEISEKSEIFDDQFSVERPDGSNFTLKIRSTKLEDSAMYFCASSAPRLAVKETQYFGPGTRLLVL.

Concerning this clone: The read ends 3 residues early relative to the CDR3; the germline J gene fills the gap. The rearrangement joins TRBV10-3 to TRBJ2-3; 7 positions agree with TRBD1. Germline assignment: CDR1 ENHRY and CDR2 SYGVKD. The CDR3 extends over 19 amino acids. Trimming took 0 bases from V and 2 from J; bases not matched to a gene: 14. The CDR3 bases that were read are TGTGCCATCAGTGAGTCGACTCGAAGGGACAGACCAAACACAGATACG. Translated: CAISESTRRDRPNTDT. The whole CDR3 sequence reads CAISESTRRDRPNTDTQYF.

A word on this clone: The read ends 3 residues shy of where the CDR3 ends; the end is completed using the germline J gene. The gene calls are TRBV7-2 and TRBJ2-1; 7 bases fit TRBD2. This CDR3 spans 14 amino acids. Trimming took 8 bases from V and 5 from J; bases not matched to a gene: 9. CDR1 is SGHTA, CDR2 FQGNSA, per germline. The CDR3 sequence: CASLGRSGDNEQFF. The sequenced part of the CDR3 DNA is TGTGCCAGCCTCGGGAGGTCGGGGGACAATGAG. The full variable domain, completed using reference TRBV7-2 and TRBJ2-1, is GAGVSQSPSNKVTEKGKDVELRCDPISGHTALYWYRQSLGQGLEFLIYFQGNSAPDKSGLPSDRFSAERTGGSVSTLTIQRTQQEDSAVYLCASLGRSGDNEQFFGPGTRLTVL.

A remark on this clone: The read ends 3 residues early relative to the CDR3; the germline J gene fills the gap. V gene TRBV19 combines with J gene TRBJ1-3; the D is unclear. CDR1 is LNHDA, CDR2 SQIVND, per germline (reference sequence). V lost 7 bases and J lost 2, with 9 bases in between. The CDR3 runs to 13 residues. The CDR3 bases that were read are TGTGCCAGTACCGCCGGGGCTGGAAACACC. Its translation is CASTAGAGNT. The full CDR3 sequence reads CASTAGAGNTIYF.

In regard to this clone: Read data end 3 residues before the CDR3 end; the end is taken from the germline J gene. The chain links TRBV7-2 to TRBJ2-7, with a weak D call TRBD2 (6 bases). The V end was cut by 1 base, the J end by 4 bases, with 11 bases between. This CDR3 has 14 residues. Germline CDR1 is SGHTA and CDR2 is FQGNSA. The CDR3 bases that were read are TGTGCCAGCAGCTTAGTCGGGGGATATTACGAG. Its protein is CASSLVGGYYE. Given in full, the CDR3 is CASSLVGGYYEQYF.

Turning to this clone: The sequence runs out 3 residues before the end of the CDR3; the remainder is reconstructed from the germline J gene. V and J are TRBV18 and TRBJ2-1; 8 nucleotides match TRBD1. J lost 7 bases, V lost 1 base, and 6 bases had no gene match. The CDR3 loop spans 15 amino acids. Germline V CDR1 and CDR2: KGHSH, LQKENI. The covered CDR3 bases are TGTGCCAGCTCACCACGAGACAGGGGTGGGAATGAG. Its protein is CASSPRDRGGNE. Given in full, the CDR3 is CASSPRDRGGNEQFF. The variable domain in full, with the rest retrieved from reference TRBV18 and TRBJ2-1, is NAGVMQNPRHLVRRRGQEARLRCSPMKGHSHVYWYRQLPEEGLKFMVYLQKENIIDESGMPKERFSAEFPKEGPSILRIQQVVRGDSAAYFCASSPRDRGGNEQFFGPGTRLTVL.

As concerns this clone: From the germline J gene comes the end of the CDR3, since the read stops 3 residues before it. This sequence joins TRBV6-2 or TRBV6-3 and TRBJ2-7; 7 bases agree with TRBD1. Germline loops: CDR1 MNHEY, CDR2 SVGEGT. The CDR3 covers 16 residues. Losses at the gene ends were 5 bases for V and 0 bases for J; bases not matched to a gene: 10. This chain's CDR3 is CASSRNGQVTSYEQYF. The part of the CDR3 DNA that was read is TGTGCCAGCAGTCGAAACGGACAGGTAACCTCCTACGAG.

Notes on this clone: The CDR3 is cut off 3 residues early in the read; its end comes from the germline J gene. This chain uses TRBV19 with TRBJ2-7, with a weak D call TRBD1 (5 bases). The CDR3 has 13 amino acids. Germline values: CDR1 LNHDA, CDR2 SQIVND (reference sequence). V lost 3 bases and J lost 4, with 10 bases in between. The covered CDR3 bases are TGTGCCAGTAGTATCGACAGAAAATACGAG. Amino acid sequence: CASSIDRKYE. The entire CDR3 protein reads CASSIDRKYEQYF.

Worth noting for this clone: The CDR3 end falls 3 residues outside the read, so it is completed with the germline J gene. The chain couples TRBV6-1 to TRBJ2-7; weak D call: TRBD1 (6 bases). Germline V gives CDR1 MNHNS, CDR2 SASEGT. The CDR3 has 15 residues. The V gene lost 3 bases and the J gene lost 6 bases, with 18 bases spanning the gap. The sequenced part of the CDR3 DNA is TGTGCCAGCAGTGATCCCGGGCACAGGGTTGGCGAG. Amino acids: CASSDPGHRVGE. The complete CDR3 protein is CASSDPGHRVGEQYF.

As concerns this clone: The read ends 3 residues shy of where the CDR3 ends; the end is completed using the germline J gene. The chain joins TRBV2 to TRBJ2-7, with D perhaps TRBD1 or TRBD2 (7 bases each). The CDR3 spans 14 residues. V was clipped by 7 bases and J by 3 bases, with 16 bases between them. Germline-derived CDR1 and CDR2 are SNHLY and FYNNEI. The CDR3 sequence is CASNGEGAYYEQYF. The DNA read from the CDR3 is TGTGCCAGCAACGGGGAGGGGGCCTACTACGAG.

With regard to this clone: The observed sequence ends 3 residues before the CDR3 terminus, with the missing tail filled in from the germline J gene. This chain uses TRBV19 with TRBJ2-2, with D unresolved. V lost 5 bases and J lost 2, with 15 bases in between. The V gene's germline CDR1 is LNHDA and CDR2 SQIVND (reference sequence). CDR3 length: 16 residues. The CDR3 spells CASSPRLARNTGELFF. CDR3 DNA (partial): TGTGCCAGTAGTCCGCGACTCGCCCGTAACACCGGGGAG.

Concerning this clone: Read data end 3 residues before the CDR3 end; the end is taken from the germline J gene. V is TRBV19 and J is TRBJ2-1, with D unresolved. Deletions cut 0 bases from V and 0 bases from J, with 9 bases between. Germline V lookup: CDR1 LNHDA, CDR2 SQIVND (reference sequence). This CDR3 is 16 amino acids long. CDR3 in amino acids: CASSIDRRASYNEQFF. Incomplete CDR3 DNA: TGTGCCAGTAGTATAGATAGAAGGGCCTCCTACAATGAG.

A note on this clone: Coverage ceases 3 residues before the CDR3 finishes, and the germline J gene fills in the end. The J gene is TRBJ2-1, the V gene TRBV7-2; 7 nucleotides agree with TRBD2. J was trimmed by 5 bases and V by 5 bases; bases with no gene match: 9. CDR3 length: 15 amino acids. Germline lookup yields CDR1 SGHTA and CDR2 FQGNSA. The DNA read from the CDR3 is TGTGCCAGCAGCCCTCGGACTAGTGGGGACAATGAG. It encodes CASSPRTSGDNE. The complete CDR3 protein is CASSPRTSGDNEQFF.

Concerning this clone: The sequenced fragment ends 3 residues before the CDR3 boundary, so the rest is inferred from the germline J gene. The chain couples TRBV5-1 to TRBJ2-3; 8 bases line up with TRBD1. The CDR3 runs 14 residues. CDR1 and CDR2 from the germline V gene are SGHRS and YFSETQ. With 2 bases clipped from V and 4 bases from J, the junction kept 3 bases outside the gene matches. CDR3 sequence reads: CASSFETGADTQYF. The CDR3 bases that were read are TGCGCCAGCAGCTTCGAGACAGGGGCAGATACG. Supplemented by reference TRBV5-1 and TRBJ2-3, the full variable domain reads KAGVTQTPRYLIKTRGQQVTLSCSPISGHRSVSWYQQTPGQGLQFLFEYFSETQRNKGNFPGRFSGRQFSNSRSEMNVSTLELGDSALYLCASSFETGADTQYFGPGTRLTVL.

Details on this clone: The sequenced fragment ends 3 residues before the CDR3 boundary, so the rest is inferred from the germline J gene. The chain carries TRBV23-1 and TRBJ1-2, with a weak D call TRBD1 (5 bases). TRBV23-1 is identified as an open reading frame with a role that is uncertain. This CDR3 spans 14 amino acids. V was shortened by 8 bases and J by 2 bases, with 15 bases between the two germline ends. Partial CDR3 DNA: TGCGCCAGCGCAAAGGGGAGGGAGAACTATGGC. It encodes CASAKGRENYG. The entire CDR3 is CASAKGRENYGYTF.